This paragraph covers one T cell receptor (beta chain) sequence. Its antigen is unknown. V gave up 2 bases and J gave up 4 bases; unmatched junction bases: 7. The CDR3 spans 15 residues. Germline V CDR1 and CDR2: PRHDT, FYEKMQ (reference sequence). This sample is drawn from a study of cytomegalovirus exposure and HLA in healthy donors. Study-wide findings and caveats: There were several of the most significant clusters that appeared linked to common viral pathogens in a later analysis. 87-base-pair reads could not separate some V segments, including TRBV6-2 and TRBV6-3.

The study ran its PCR with 60 Vbeta and 13 Jbeta primers. Generated by immunoSEQ multiplex PCR, the TCRdb table keeps only in-frame clones and is missing some. The table records a few hundred thousand clones, around nine tenths of them present only once. This sequence was found in a woman under 30 in good health and CMV-seronegative. This chain connects TRBV13 to TRBJ1-2; 7 bases fit TRBD1. Sequencing was performed on PBMCs. The CDR3 loop reads CASSLRGQVLYGYTF. For the CDR3, the DNA is TGTGCCAGCAGCTTAAGAGGACAGGTTCTCTATGGCTACACCTTC.